The clone carrying this T cell receptor (beta chain) was seen once. As yet, its antigen is unknown. The entry originates in a study of T cell responses to AZD1222 COVID-19 vaccine. Study findings and constraints: Vaccine-associated CD4 TCRs ranged over spike, dominating at 160-218 and 743-854. Unmutated variant regions are reportedly the target of nearly half of TCRs that are spike-specific.

Germline loops: CDR1 SGHTA, CDR2 FQGNSA. Trimming took off 7 bases at V and 2 bases at J, with 13 bases between the two ends. The CDR3 is made up of 14 amino acids. Using immunoSEQ multiplex PCR, the repertoire was profiled, and TCRdb retains in-frame clones only, with some absent. The data contain tens of thousands of clones, under 95% of them singletons. Source: peripheral blood, taken 28 days after the second AZD1222 dose. The chain carries TRBV7-2 and TRBJ2-3, with D possibly being TRBD1 (6 bases). The receptor was isolated from an adult who received the AZD1222 COVID-19 vaccine. The DNA for the CDR3 is TGTGCCAGCACACGACAGGTCAACACAGATACGCAGTATTTT. This gives the protein CASTRQVNTDTQYF.